Listed below are T cell receptor beta chains from one sample, sequenced in a study of chemoradiotherapy in HPV16-positive cancers. The protocol was immunoSEQ multiplex PCR, while the TCRdb copy is restricted to in-frame clones and leaves out a portion. The sample yields about 53,000 clones, about 92% seen once. The starting material was blood, obtained from a patient who underwent chemoradiotherapy. The source of these receptors is a human donor with HPV-associated anogenital cancer. The CDR3 runs from the conserved cysteine through the conserved F or W. The D gene is left open where the match is weak. The size entry is marked missing in some rows and otherwise reads once, few, many or a size class.

size: once; J: TRBJ1-1; V: TRBV7-9; D: TRBD1; DNA: TGTGCCAGCAGCTTAGGGACAGGGGCGGACACTGAAGCTTTCTTT; CDR3: CASSLGTGADTEAFF
size: .; J: TRBJ1-5; V: TRBV27; D: .; DNA: TGTGCCAGCAGTCGGGCCTTAAGCAATCAGCCCCAGCATTTT; CDR3: CASSRALSNQPQHF
size: .; J: TRBJ1-5; V: TRBV6-5; D: .; DNA: TGTGCCAGCAGACCTTCACGTACTAATCAGCCCCAGCATTTT; CDR3: CASRPSRTNQPQHF
size: .; J: TRBJ2-6; V: TRBV18; D: TRBD1; DNA: TGTGCCAGCTCACCAGACAGGGCTGGGGCCAACGTCCTGACTTTC; CDR3: CASSPDRAGANVLTF
size: .; J: TRBJ2-3; V: TRBV2; D: .; DNA: TGTGCCAGCAGTGACCCCCGGGTCTCAACAGATACGCAGTATTTT; CDR3: CASSDPRVSTDTQYF
size: .; J: TRBJ2-7; V: TRBV5-1; D: .; DNA: TGCGCCAGCAGCTTGCGCAGGGGAACCTACGAGCAGTACTTC; CDR3: CASSLRRGTYEQYF
size: .; J: TRBJ1-6; V: TRBV5-1; D: .; DNA: TGCGCCAGCAGCACTCGGGACGGTAATTCACCCCTCCACTTT; CDR3: CASSTRDGNSPLHF
size: few; J: TRBJ2-1; V: TRBV7-3; D: TRBD2; DNA: TGTGCCAGCAGCTTGGGCGGGAGTAATGAGCAGTTCTTC; CDR3: CASSLGGSNEQFF
size: .; J: TRBJ1-3; V: TRBV6-6; D: .; DNA: TGTGCCACCCGGGGGGGCCCCTCGGTAGGAAACACCATATATTTT; CDR3: CATRGGPSVGNTIYF
size: .; J: TRBJ1-5; V: TRBV7-9; D: .; DNA: TGTGCCAGCAGCTTGGTAGATAATCAGCCCCAGCATTTT; CDR3: CASSLVDNQPQHF
size: .; J: TRBJ1-2; V: TRBV27; D: .; DNA: TGTGCCAGCAGTTTATCCGGGGGCGGCTATGGCTACACCTTC; CDR3: CASSLSGGGYGYTF
size: .; J: TRBJ1-5; V: TRBV6-6; D: TRBD1; DNA: TGTGCCAGCAGTTACCGAGGGGGCGGCAATCAGCCCCAGCATTTT; CDR3: CASSYRGGGNQPQHF
size: once; J: TRBJ1-2; V: TRBV7-2; D: .; DNA: TGTGCCAGCAGCTTAGCGCCCAGTAACTATGGCTACACCTTC; CDR3: CASSLAPSNYGYTF
size: .; J: TRBJ1-5; V: TRBV7-6; D: .; DNA: TGTGCCAGCAGCTTAGGTGGGGCAGTAAATCAGCCCCAGCATTTT; CDR3: CASSLGGAVNQPQHF
size: few; J: TRBJ1-1; V: TRBV27; D: TRBD1; DNA: TGTGCCAGCAGGATCCAGGGGGCTTACACTGAAGCTTTCTTT; CDR3: CASRIQGAYTEAFF
size: .; J: TRBJ1-1; V: TRBV5-1; D: TRBD1; DNA: TGCGCCAGCAGCATAAGACAGGGGGAAGCTTTCTTT; CDR3: CASSIRQGEAFF
size: .; J: TRBJ2-3; V: TRBV15; D: .; DNA: TGTGCCACCAGCAGGAAACAGGACTTCACAGATACGCAGTATTTT; CDR3: CATSRKQDFTDTQYF
size: medium-sized; J: TRBJ2-1; V: TRBV29-1; D: .; DNA: TGCAGCGTTGATGTAACTCCTGAGCAGTTCTTC; CDR3: CSVDVTPEQFF
size: medium-sized; J: TRBJ1-1; V: TRBV5-6; D: .; DNA: TGTGCCAGCAGCTTGGCAGAGGGACTCCTCATGAACACTGAAGCTTTCTTT; CDR3: CASSLAEGLLMNTEAFF
size: .; J: TRBJ1-1; V: TRBV27; D: .; DNA: TGTGCCAGCACCCTGGCCCCCTGGGAGAACACTGAAGCTTTCTTT; CDR3: CASTLAPWENTEAFF
size: .; J: TRBJ2-3; V: TRBV5-4; D: TRBD1; DNA: TGTGCCAGCAGCTTGCCAAATCAGGGGGCCACAGATACGCAGTATTTT; CDR3: CASSLPNQGATDTQYF
size: .; J: TRBJ1-2; V: TRBV2; D: TRBD1; DNA: TGTGCCAGCAGTGTCGAGGGGGCAAAGTGGTACACCTTC; CDR3: CASSVEGAKWYTF
size: .; J: TRBJ2-1; V: TRBV5-1; D: .; DNA: TGCGCCAGCAGCATACCGGGACAAGGGGGTTTGAGCTCCTACAATGAGCAGTTCTTC; CDR3: CASSIPGQGGLSSYNEQFF
size: .; J: TRBJ2-3; V: TRBV15; D: TRBD1; DNA: TGTGCCACCAGCAGGGACAGGGGCACAGATACGCAGTATTTT; CDR3: CATSRDRGTDTQYF
size: .; J: TRBJ1-1; V: TRBV27; D: .; DNA: TGTGCCAGCAGTTTATCGCTCGGACACGTGAACACTGAAGCTTTCTTT; CDR3: CASSLSLGHVNTEAFF
size: .; J: TRBJ1-3; V: TRBV5-5; D: .; DNA: TGTGCCAGCAGATGGACTCAGGGGCACTCTGGAAACACCATATATTTT; CDR3: CASRWTQGHSGNTIYF
size: once; J: TRBJ2-7; V: TRBV6-5; D: .; DNA: TGTGCCAGCAGTTACCTGCCGGGCCCTAGGGGCTACGAGCAGTACTTC; CDR3: CASSYLPGPRGYEQYF
size: .; J: TRBJ2-7; V: TRBV18; D: .; DNA: TGTGCCAGCTCACCACCGATCGAAGGGAGGTACGAGCAGTACTTC; CDR3: CASSPPIEGRYEQYF
size: .; J: TRBJ1-2; V: TRBV5-6; D: .; DNA: TGTGCCAGCAGCTTCGAGTCCCCTAACTATGGCTACACCTTC; CDR3: CASSFESPNYGYTF
size: once; J: TRBJ2-5; V: TRBV9; D: TRBD2; DNA: TGTGCCAGCAGCGTCCTAGCGGGGGAGACCCAGTACTTC; CDR3: CASSVLAGETQYF
size: .; J: TRBJ1-4; V: TRBV15; D: .; DNA: TGTGCCACCAGCGGCCGGGAGGGCGATAATGAAAAACTGTTTTTT; CDR3: CATSGREGDNEKLFF
size: .; J: TRBJ2-5; V: TRBV19; D: .; DNA: TGTGCCAGTAGTGGACTATCCCAAGAGACCCAGTACTTC; CDR3: CASSGLSQETQYF
size: .; J: TRBJ1-2; V: TRBV6-5; D: .; DNA: TGTGCCAGCAGTCGAACCCAGGATGGCTACACCTTC; CDR3: CASSRTQDGYTF
size: .; J: TRBJ2-3; V: TRBV5-1; D: .; DNA: TGCGCCAGCTTTAACCCGAGCCCTAGCACAGATACGCAGTATTTT; CDR3: CASFNPSPSTDTQYF
size: .; J: TRBJ2-5; V: TRBV15; D: TRBD1; DNA: TGTGCCACCAGCAGAGGGACAGGTACGCAAGAGACCCAGTACTTC; CDR3: CATSRGTGTQETQYF
size: .; J: TRBJ1-1; V: TRBV6-5; D: .; DNA: TGTGCCAGCAGTTACCTAGGGGTGGCGGACACTGAAGCTTTCTTT; CDR3: CASSYLGVADTEAFF
size: .; J: TRBJ2-3; V: TRBV2; D: TRBD2; DNA: TGTGCCAGCAGTCAATCTTCTCGCTCTAGCGGGAGCACAGATACGCAGTATTTT; CDR3: CASSQSSRSSGSTDTQYF
size: .; J: TRBJ2-7; V: TRBV11-2; D: TRBD1; DNA: TGTGCCAGCAGCTTAGCCGGGACAGGGTTTTTCGTGGGCGAGCAGTACTTC; CDR3: CASSLAGTGFFVGEQYF
size: few; J: TRBJ2-1; V: TRBV11-2; D: .; DNA: TGTGCCAGCAGCTATCTGGGGCTAGCAGATGAGCAGTTCTTC; CDR3: CASSYLGLADEQFF
size: .; J: TRBJ1-5; V: TRBV10-2; D: .; DNA: TGCGCCAGCAGTGAGTCGGTAGGGACTCAGCCCCAGCATTTT; CDR3: CASSESVGTQPQHF
size: .; J: TRBJ2-7; V: TRBV4-2; D: TRBD2; DNA: TGTGCCAGCAGCCCAAGCGGGACTGACCCCTACGAGCAGTACTTC; CDR3: CASSPSGTDPYEQYF
size: .; J: TRBJ2-7; V: TRBV18; D: .; DNA: TGTGCCAGCTCACCACCGTGGACAGCTTCCTACGAGCAGTACTTC; CDR3: CASSPPWTASYEQYF
size: .; J: TRBJ2-2; V: TRBV7-2; D: .; DNA: TGTGCCAGCAGTTCAGACTGGAACACCGGGGAGCTGTTTTTT; CDR3: CASSSDWNTGELFF
size: .; J: TRBJ2-2; V: TRBV2; D: .; DNA: TGTGCCAGCAGTGATTCAAGAGCGGGCCCGAACACCGGGGAGCTGTTTTTT; CDR3: CASSDSRAGPNTGELFF
size: .; J: TRBJ1-3; V: TRBV11-2; D: TRBD1; DNA: TGTGCCAGCAGCTCCCCGACAGGGGCGAAGGGAAACACCATATATTTT; CDR3: CASSSPTGAKGNTIYF
size: .; J: TRBJ2-7; V: TRBV27; D: TRBD1; DNA: TGTGCCAGCAGTTTATCAAGACCGGACAGGGGTCCCTACGAGCAGTACTTC; CDR3: CASSLSRPDRGPYEQYF
size: .; J: TRBJ1-1; V: TRBV19; D: .; DNA: TGTGCCAGTAGTATTGGGAGCACTGAAGCTTTCTTT; CDR3: CASSIGSTEAFF